These T cell receptor beta chains were read from a single sample in a study of T cell changes during pregnancy in multiple sclerosis. Produced via immunoSEQ multiplex PCR; TCRdb's table is partial and in-frame only. The top ten hold 2% to 3% of the sample, which has some 89,000 clones, 94% seen once. Source: peripheral blood, taken in the third trimester of pregnancy. These receptor sequences come from a female donor with multiple sclerosis, enrolled in a pregnancy study. Both conserved end residues are part of each CDR3. The order of the fields is J gene, clone size, V gene, D gene, CDR3 DNA, CDR3 protein. D genes are given only for firm matches. For some rows the clone size is stated as once, few or many, or as a class when expanded; others skip it.

J gene: TRBJ2-7
clone size: .
V gene: TRBV14
D gene: .
CDR3 DNA: TGTGCCAGCAGCCCGCCTCGAGGCGAGCAGTACTTC
CDR3 protein: CASSPPRGEQYF

J gene: TRBJ1-1
clone size: .
V gene: TRBV6-5
D gene: .
CDR3 DNA: TGTGCCAGCAGCCTCTCCTCCAGGGGGAACACTGAAGCTTTCTTT
CDR3 protein: CASSLSSRGNTEAFF

J gene: TRBJ2-7
clone size: .
V gene: TRBV5-1
D gene: TRBD1
CDR3 DNA: TGCGCCAGCAGCTTCGAGGGACAGGCCTACGAGCAGTACTTC
CDR3 protein: CASSFEGQAYEQYF

J gene: TRBJ1-5
clone size: .
V gene: TRBV19
D gene: TRBD1
CDR3 DNA: TGTGCCAGTAGTTCCTGGACAGGGCTTAGCAATCAGCCCCAGCATTTT
CDR3 protein: CASSSWTGLSNQPQHF

J gene: TRBJ1-6
clone size: .
V gene: TRBV11-3
D gene: TRBD1
CDR3 DNA: TGTGCCAGCAGCTTGACAGGGTCTGATAATTCACCCCTCCACTTT
CDR3 protein: CASSLTGSDNSPLHF

J gene: TRBJ1-2
clone size: .
V gene: TRBV19
D gene: TRBD1
CDR3 DNA: TGTGCCAGTAGCCGAACGGGACAGGGGAGCGGCTACACCTTC
CDR3 protein: CASSRTGQGSGYTF

J gene: TRBJ2-3
clone size: .
V gene: TRBV7-8
D gene: TRBD2
CDR3 DNA: TGTGCCAGCAGCTCCAGGGCTAGCGGTAGCACAGATACGCAGTATTTT
CDR3 protein: CASSSRASGSTDTQYF

J gene: TRBJ2-3
clone size: .
V gene: TRBV14
D gene: TRBD1
CDR3 DNA: TGTGCCAGCAGCCAAGATTTGGGGACAGGGGGCGTAGCAGATACGCAGTATTTT
CDR3 protein: CASSQDLGTGGVADTQYF

J gene: TRBJ1-1
clone size: once
V gene: TRBV29-1
D gene: .
CDR3 DNA: TGCAGCGTTGACCCCGGCGGGAACACTGAAGCTTTCTTT
CDR3 protein: CSVDPGGNTEAFF

J gene: TRBJ1-4
clone size: .
V gene: TRBV5-4
D gene: TRBD1
CDR3 DNA: TGTGCCAGCAGCATGGGACAGACGTCTGAAAAACTGTTTTTT
CDR3 protein: CASSMGQTSEKLFF

J gene: TRBJ2-1
clone size: once
V gene: TRBV7-2
D gene: .
CDR3 DNA: TGTGCCAGCAGCTTAGCGGCCTCCACGGGTGAGCAGTTCTTC
CDR3 protein: CASSLAASTGEQFF

J gene: TRBJ1-2
clone size: .
V gene: TRBV6-5
D gene: .
CDR3 DNA: TGTGCCAGCAGTGACCCGACAGGACGCGGCTACACCTTC
CDR3 protein: CASSDPTGRGYTF

J gene: TRBJ2-3
clone size: once
V gene: TRBV19
D gene: TRBD2
CDR3 DNA: TGTGCCAGTAGTATTGGGCGGGAGAGCACAGATACGCAGTATTTT
CDR3 protein: CASSIGRESTDTQYF

J gene: TRBJ2-1
clone size: .
V gene: TRBV5-1
D gene: .
CDR3 DNA: TGCGCCAGCAGGCGGGGACAGAGTGACTACAATGAGCAGTTCTTC
CDR3 protein: CASRRGQSDYNEQFF

J gene: TRBJ1-1
clone size: .
V gene: TRBV6-5
D gene: TRBD1
CDR3 DNA: TGTGCCAGCACCCTGGACAGGGGGGCCGCAGCTTTCTTT
CDR3 protein: CASTLDRGAAAFF

J gene: TRBJ1-1
clone size: few
V gene: TRBV27
D gene: TRBD1
CDR3 DNA: TGTGCCAGCAGTCCACAGGGGGCCCGGTGGGTGAACACTGAAGCTTTCTTT
CDR3 protein: CASSPQGARWVNTEAFF

J gene: TRBJ2-1
clone size: .
V gene: TRBV27
D gene: TRBD2
CDR3 DNA: TGTGCCAGCAGTTTAGGACTAGCGGGGCTTTACAATGATGAGCAGTTCTTC
CDR3 protein: CASSLGLAGLYNDEQFF